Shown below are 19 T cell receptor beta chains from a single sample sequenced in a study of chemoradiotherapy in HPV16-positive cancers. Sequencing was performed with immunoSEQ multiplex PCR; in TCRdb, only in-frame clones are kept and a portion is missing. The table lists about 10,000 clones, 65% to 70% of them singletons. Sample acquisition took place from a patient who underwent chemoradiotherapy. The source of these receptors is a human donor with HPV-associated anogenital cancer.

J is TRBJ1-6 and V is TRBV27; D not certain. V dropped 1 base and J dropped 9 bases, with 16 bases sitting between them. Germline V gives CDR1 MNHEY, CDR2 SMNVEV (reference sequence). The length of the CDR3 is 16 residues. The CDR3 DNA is TGTGCCAGCAGTTTATTTATTGGGTCAGGTAGTTCACCCCTCCACTTT. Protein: CASSLFIGSGSSPLHF.

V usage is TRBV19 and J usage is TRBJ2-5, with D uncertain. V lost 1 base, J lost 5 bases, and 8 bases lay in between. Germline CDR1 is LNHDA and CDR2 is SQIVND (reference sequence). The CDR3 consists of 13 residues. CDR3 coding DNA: TGTGCCAGTAGTATAGTTCTCCAGGAGACCCAGTACTTC. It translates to CASSIVLQETQYF. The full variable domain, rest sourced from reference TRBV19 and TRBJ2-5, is DGGITQSPKYLFRKEGQNVTLSCEQNLNHDAMYWYRQDPGQGLRLIYYSQIVNDFQKGDIAEGYSVSREKKESFPLTVTSAQKNPTAFYLCASSIVLQETQYFGPGTRLLVL.

This CDR3 is CASSNSIGTTTSTDTQYF. CDR3 nucleotide sequence: TGCGCCAGCAGTAACTCCATTGGGACAACTACTAGCACAGATACGCAGTATTTT. The gene calls are TRBV10-1 and TRBJ2-3; tentative D call: TRBD1 (6 bases). Trimming left V 5 bases short and J 0 bases short, with 21 bases between. Germline CDR1 is WNHNN and CDR2 is SYGVQD (reference sequence). CDR3 length equals 18 residues.

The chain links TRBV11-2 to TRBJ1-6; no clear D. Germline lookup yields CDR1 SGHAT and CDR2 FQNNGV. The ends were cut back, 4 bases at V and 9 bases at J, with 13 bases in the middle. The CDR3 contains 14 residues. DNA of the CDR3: TGTGCCAGCAGCTCATCAGGTTGGGGTTCACCCCTCCACTTT. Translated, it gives CASSSSGWGSPLHF.

The CDR3 coding sequence is TGTGCCAGCAGCTTAGGGGGACAGGTACCGCACACCTTC. Amino acid sequence: CASSLGGQVPHTF. This rearrangement joins TRBV11-2 to TRBJ1-2, with 8 nucleotides matching TRBD1. In germline, CDR1 is SGHAT, CDR2 FQNNGV. The ends lost 1 base at V and 12 bases at J; junction bases unmatched: 7. The CDR3 spans 13 residues.

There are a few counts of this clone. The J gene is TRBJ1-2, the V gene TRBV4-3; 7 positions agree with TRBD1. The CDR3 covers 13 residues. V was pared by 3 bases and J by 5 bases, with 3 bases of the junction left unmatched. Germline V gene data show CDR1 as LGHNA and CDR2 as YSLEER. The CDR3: CASSQEQGYGYTF. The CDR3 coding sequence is TGCGCCAGCAGCCAGGAACAGGGGTATGGCTACACCTTC.

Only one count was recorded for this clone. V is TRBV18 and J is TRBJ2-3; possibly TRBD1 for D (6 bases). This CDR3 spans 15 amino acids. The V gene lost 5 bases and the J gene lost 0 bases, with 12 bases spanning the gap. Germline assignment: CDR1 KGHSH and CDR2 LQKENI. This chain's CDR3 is CASSTRQDSTDTQYF. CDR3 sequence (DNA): TGTGCCAGCTCAACGCGACAGGATAGCACAGATACGCAGTATTTT.

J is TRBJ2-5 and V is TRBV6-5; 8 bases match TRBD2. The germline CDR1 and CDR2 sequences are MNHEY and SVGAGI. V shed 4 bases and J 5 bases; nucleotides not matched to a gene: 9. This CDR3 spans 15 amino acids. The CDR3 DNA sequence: TGTGCCAGCAGTTGGACTAGCCGAGTGCAGGAGACCCAGTACTTC. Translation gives CASSWTSRVQETQYF.

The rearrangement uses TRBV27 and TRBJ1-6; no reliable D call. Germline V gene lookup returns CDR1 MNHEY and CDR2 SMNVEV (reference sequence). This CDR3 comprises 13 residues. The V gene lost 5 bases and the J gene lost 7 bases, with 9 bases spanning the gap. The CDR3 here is CASSRAPNSPLHF. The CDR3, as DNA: TGTGCCAGCAGTAGGGCCCCGAATTCACCCCTCCACTTT.

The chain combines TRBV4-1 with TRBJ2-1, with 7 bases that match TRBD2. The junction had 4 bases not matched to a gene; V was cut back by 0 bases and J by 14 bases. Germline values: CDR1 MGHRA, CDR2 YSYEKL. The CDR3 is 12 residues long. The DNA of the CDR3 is TGCGCCAGCAGCCAAGATGTGGGGGGGGAGTTCTTC. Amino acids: CASSQDVGGEFF.

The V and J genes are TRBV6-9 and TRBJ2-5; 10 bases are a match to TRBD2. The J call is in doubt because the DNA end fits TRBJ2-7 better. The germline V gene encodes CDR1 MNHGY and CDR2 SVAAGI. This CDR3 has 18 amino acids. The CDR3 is CGETTRASGGQSSYEQYF. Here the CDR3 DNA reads TGTGGAGAAACTACGCGGGCTAGCGGGGGCCAAAGCTCCTACGAGCAGTACTTC.

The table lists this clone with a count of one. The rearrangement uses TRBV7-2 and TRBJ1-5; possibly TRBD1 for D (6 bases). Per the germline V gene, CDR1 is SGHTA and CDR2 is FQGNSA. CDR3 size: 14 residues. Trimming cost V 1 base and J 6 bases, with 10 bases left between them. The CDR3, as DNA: TGTGCCAGCAGCTTAGTAAAAGGGGGTCAGCCCCAGCATTTT. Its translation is CASSLVKGGQPQHF.

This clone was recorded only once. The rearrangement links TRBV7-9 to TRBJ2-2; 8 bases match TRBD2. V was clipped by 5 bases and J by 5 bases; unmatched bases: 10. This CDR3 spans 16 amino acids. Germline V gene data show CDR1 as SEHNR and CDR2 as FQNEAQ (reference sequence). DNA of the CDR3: TGTGCCAGCAGCCCTCGGGAAGCGGGGGAAACCGGGGAGCTGTTTTTT. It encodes CASSPREAGETGELFF.

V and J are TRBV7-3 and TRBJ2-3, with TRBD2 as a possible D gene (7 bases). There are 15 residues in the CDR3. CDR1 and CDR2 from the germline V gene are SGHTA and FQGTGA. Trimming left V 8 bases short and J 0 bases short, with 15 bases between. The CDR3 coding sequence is TGTGCCAGCGGCCCTGGGGGGGCTAGCACAGATACGCAGTATTTT. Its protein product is CASGPGGASTDTQYF. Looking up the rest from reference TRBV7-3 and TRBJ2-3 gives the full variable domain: GAGVSQTPSNKVTEKGKYVELRCDPISGHTALYWYRQSLGQGPEFLIYFQGTGAADDSGLPNDRFFAVRPEGSVSTLKIQRTERGDSAVYLCASGPGGASTDTQYFGPGTRLTVL.

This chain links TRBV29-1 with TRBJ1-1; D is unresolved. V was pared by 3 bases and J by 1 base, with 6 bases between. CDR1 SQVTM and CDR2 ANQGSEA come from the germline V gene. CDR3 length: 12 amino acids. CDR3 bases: TGCAGCGTTGACGGGTCGAACACTGAAGCTTTCTTT. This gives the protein CSVDGSNTEAFF.

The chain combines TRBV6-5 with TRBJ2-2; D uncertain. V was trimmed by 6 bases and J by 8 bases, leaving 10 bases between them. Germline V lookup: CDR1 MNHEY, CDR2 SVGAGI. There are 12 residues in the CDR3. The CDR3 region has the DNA TGTGCCAGCAGCATGGAGACGGGGGAGCTGTTTTTT. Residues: CASSMETGELFF.

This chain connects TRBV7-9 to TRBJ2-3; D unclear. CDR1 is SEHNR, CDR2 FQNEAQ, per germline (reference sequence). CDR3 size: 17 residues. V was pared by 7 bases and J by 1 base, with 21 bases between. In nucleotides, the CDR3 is TGTGCCAGCACCCGTCCCCAGGTACTCATCCGCACAGATACGCAGTATTTT. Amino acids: CASTRPQVLIRTDTQYF.

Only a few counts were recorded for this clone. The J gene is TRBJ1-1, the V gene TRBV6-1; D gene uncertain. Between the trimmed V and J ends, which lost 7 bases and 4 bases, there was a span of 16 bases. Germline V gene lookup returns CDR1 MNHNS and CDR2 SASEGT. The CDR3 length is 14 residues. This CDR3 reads CASTQTQTATEAFF. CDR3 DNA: TGTGCCAGCACCCAGACCCAGACTGCCACTGAAGCTTTCTTT.

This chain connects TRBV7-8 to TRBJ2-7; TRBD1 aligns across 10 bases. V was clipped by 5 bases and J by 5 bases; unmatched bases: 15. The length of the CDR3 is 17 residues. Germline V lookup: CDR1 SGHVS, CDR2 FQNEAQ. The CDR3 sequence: CASSPEDPGQGWNEQYF. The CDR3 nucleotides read TGTGCCAGCAGCCCAGAAGACCCGGGACAGGGGTGGAACGAGCAGTACTTC.